This T cell receptor (beta chain) is drawn from a study of cytomegalovirus exposure and HLA in healthy donors. The overall study: The 120 validation repertoires and the roughly 700 first-cohort repertoires shared a platform, a later analysis reported.

Points on this clone: The antigen is unknown.

The CDR3 length is 17 residues. The V gene's germline CDR1 is SGHDT and CDR2 YYEEEE. Trimming took 0 bases from V and 0 from J; bases not matched to a gene: 6. The data were produced by immunoSEQ multiplex PCR, yet TCRdb's version contains in-frame clones alone and is incomplete. The sample carries 200,000 or so clones, more than 65% recorded once. Overall study results and limits: It was 150 to 200 TCR beta chains that were listed as cytomegalovirus-associated. According to a subsequent analysis, TCR clusters identified in the first cohort showed a tendency to co-occur across the 110 or so validation repertoires.

V and J are TRBV5-6 and TRBJ2-7; 10 bases are a match to TRBD1. This clonotype was obtained from a woman in her 30s in good health and CMV-seropositive. Material: PBMCs. CDR3 sequence reads: CASSLGIGQGGSYEQYF. The CDR3 DNA reads as TGTGCCAGCAGCTTGGGTATAGGACAGGGGGGCTCCTACGAGCAGTACTTC.